A single TCR beta chain is shown here with its context. This clone's antigen is unknown. Within one base of it there is no much larger clone, and no base qualities were kept. RNA was extracted using the RNeasy kit, and about 0.5 to 1 microgram was reverse transcribed with random hexamers. The immunoSEQ multiplex PCR assay, covering 54 Vbeta and 13 Jbeta segments, was used to amplify TCR beta CDR3 regions. PCR amplification bias was corrected by using a synthetic template baseline for primer optimization and computational correction. The authors' analysis ran thus. Reads were annotated to V, D and J genes per IMGT and analyzed with immunoSEQ Analyzer, keeping only productive sequences. Clonality was calculated as one minus the Shannon entropy normalized by log2 of the number of productive unique sequences. Public and private clones were assessed among the 100 most prevalent clones of each patient and control. Clones were defined as Susac-specific if absent from the healthy and MS cohorts, from some 1,000 published viral clones and from other ImmuneACCESS disease sequences. The public reads were quality trimmed at Q25 with fastp and then assembled into clones with MiXCR by TCRdb, keeping productive beta chains. Duplicate CDR3 protein sequences are folded into a single record with the most common DNA and genes. None of the V and J calls come from the authors' own analysis; TCRdb made them. The table for this sample lists over 100,000 distinct CDR3 sequences; over 90% of them were counted only once. In total, the top ten clones hold 0.25% to 0.3% of the sample.

V is reduced by 3 bases and J by 7 bases, leaving a spacing of 19 bases between them. Counted from cysteine to phenylalanine, this CDR3 has 14 amino acids. Only CDR3 DNA remains: 42 bases, in frame from the first base. CDR1 DFQATT and CDR2 SNEGSKA were looked up in the germline V gene (reference sequence). High-throughput TCR beta sequencing profiled peripheral blood CD8+ and CD4+ T cells from healthy donors, Susac syndrome patients and multiple sclerosis patients. Susac syndrome patients met recently defined diagnostic criteria for definite or probable disease. Bulk CD8+ and CD4+ T cells were purified magnetically by negative isolation, whereas CD8+ TEMRA cells were enriched by FACS. Blood was collected in EDTA tubes and processed within 24 hours, with PBMCs isolated through density gradient centrifugation. PBMCs intended for TCR sequencing were cryopreserved in liquid nitrogen and thawed later in a water bath at 37 degrees C. Purity of sorted or isolated CD4+, CD8+ and CD8+ TEMRA cells was at least 90%.

The sample is drawn from a study of CD8 T cells in Susac syndrome (dated by TCRdb to between 2017 and 2020). The study in broad terms: Among the Susac syndrome patients who were sequenced, clinically active disease was present in six and clinical remission was observed in fewer than 10. Clonality of the CD8+ T cell repertoire was compared between more than 10 healthy donors, about 14 Susac syndrome patients and 15 or so multiple sclerosis patients. At blood withdrawal, Susac syndrome patients were either therapy-naive, taking corticosteroids (in some cases with IVIg as well), or taking IVIg alone. Whether CD8+ T cell activation and differentiation in Susac syndrome was antigen driven was tested using repertoire sequencing. General findings and caveats noted by the study authors: The TCR sequencing and HLA analysis was acknowledged to have included a relatively small number of individuals. In the total CD8+ and CD8+ TEMRA repertoires, about 16 and five Susac-specific public clones, respectively, were identified. Clonal expansion was observed in Susac syndrome CD8+ repertoires, with the highest expansion in CD8+ TEMRA cells and greater expansion in clinically active than in remitting patients.

The TCR originated in a human donor with Susac syndrome. Sequencing was performed on CD8+ T cells from PBMCs. The V gene is TRBV20-1 and the J gene is TRBJ2-7; perhaps TRBD2 is the D gene, with 7 bases matching. The CDR3 sequence is CSASYPGGLREQYF. The bases read TGCAGTGCTAGCTATCCGGGGGGCCTGCGGGAGCAGTACTTC.